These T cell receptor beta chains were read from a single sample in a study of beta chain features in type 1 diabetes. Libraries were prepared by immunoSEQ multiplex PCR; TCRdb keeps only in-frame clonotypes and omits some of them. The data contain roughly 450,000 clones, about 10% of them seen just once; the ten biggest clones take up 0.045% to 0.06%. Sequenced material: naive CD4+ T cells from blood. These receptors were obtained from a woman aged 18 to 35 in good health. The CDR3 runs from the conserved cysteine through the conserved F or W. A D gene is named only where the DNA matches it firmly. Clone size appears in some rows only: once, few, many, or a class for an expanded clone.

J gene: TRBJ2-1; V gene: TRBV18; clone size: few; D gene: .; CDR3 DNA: TGTGCCAGCTCACCACAAACGGGATACAATGAGCAGTTCTTC; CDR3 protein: CASSPQTGYNEQFF
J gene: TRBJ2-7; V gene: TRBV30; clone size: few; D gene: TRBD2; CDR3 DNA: TGTCCAACGCCGAGGGAGCGGGAAGAAGAGCAGTACTTC; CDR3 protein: CPTPREREEEQYF
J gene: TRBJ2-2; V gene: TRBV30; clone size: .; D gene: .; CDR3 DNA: TGTGCCTGGAGGCATGGACAGTCGAACACCGGGGAGCTGTTTTTT; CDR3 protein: CAWRHGQSNTGELFF
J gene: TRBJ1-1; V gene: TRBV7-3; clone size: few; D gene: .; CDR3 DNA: TGTGCCAGCAGCTTGAGATCGAACACTGAAGCTTTCTTT; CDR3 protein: CASSLRSNTEAFF
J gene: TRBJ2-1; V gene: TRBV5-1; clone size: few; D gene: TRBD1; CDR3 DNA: TGCGCCAGCAGCTGGACAGGGTCTCGTTACAATGAGCAGTTCTTC; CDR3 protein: CASSWTGSRYNEQFF
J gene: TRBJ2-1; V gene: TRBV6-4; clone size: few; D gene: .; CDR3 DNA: TGTGCCAGCAGTGCGTGGGGGAATGAGCAGTTCTTC; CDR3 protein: CASSAWGNEQFF
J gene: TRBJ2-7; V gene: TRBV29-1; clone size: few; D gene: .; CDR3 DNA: TGCAGCGTGGCAAAGTCCTACGAGCAGTACTTC; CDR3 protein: CSVAKSYEQYF
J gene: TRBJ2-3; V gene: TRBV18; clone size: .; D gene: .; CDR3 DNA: TGTGCCAGCTCACCAGGGTGGGGAGATACGCAGTATTTT; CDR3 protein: CASSPGWGDTQYF
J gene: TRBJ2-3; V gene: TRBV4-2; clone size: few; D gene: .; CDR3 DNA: TGTGCCAGCAGCCAAGCGGGGACTGTTAGCACAGATACGCAGTATTTT; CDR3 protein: CASSQAGTVSTDTQYF
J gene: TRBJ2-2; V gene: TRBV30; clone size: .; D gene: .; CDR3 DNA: TGTGCCTGGAGACAGGGGAACACCGGGGAGCTGTTTTTT; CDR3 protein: CAWRQGNTGELFF
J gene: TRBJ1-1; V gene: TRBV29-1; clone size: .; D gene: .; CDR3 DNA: TGCAGCGTTGAAGGGGGAGTGGGTCGTCGGACTGAAGCTTTCTTT; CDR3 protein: CSVEGGVGRRTEAFF
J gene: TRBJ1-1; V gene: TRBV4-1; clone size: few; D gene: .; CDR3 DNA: TGCGCCAGCAGCCAAGATCGAGGGGAAGCTTTCTTT; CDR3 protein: CASSQDRGEAFF
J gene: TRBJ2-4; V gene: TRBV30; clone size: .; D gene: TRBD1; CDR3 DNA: TGTGCCTGGACAGGGGGCTGGGGCAAAAACATTCAGTACTTC; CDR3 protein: CAWTGGWGKNIQYF
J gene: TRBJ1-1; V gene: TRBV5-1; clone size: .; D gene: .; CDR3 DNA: TGCGCCAGCAGCCAGGATGGACAGACTGAAGCTTTCTTT; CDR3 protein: CASSQDGQTEAFF
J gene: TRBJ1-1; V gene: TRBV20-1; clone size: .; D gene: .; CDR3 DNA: TGCAGTGCTAGAGATCCGCCTGAAGCTTTCTTT; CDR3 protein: CSARDPPEAFF
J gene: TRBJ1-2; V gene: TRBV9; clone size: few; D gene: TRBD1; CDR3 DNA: TGTGCCAGCAGCGTAGAAGGGACAGGGTCTCTTGGCTACACCTTC; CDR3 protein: CASSVEGTGSLGYTF
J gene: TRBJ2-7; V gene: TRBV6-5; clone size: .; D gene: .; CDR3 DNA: TGTGCCAGCAGTTACCTCCCCGGGCCCTACTACGAGCAGTACTTC; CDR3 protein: CASSYLPGPYYEQYF
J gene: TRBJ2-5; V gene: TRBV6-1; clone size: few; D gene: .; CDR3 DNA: TGTGCCAGCACGACGACTGTTGGGAAGACCCAGTACTTC; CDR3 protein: CASTTTVGKTQYF
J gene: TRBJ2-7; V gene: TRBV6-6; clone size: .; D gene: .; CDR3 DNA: TGTGCCACCCTCAAGACGGACGAGCAGTACTTC; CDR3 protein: CATLKTDEQYF
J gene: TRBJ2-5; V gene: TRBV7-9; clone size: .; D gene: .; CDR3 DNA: TGTGCCAGCAGCTTATACTCTAGTCAAGAGACCCAGTACTTC; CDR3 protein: CASSLYSSQETQYF
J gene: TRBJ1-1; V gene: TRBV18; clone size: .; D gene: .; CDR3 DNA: TGTGCCAGCTCACGAGGAACAGGAGTGAACACTGAAGCTTTCTTT; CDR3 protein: CASSRGTGVNTEAFF
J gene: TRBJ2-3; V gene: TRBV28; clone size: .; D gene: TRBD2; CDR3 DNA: TGTGCCAGCAGCGGGACTAGCTGGGATACGCAGTATTTT; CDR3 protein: CASSGTSWDTQYF
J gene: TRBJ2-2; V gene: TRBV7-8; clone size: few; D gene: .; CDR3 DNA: TGTGCCAGCAGAAGTCTCGCACAGGGCACCGGGGAGCTGTTTTTT; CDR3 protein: CASRSLAQGTGELFF
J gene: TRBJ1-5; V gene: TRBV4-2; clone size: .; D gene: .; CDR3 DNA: TGTGCCAGCAGCCGGGAGTCGGGATATAGCAATCAGCCCCAGCATTTT; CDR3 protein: CASSRESGYSNQPQHF
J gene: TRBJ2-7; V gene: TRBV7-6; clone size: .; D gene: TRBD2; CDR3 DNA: TGTGCCAGCAGCTTAGGACTAGCGGGGTTATACGAGCAGTACTTC; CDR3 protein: CASSLGLAGLYEQYF
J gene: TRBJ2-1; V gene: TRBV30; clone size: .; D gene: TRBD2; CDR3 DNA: TGTGCGTGGACATCCCTGGCTAGCGGGAGACGTGGTGAGCAGTTCTTC; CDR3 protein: CAWTSLASGRRGEQFF
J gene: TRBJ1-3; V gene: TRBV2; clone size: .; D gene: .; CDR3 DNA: TGTGCCAGCAAACCAGCAGGGATCTGGAACACCATATATTTT; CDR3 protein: CASKPAGIWNTIYF
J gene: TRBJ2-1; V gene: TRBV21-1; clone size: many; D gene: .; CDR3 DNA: TGTGCCAGCAGCGGACGGAGGTCGAGCGATGAGCAGTTCTTC; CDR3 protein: CASSGRRSSDEQFF
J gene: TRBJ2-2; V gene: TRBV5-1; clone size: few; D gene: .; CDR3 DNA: TGCGCCAGCAGCTTGGGTCAGCTCAACACCGGGGAGCTGTTTTTT; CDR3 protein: CASSLGQLNTGELFF
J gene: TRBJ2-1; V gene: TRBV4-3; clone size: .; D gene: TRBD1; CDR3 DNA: TGCGCCAGCAGCCAAGATGGGACAGGGGGATACAATGAGCAGTTCTTC; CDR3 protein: CASSQDGTGGYNEQFF
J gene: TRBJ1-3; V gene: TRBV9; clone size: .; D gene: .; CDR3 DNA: TGTGCCAGCAGCGAGGACGCCAGCCTACGCTCTGGAAACACCATATATTTT; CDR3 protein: CASSEDASLRSGNTIYF
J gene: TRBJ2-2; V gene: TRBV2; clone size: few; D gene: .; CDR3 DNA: TGTGCCAGCAGTGAGGGGGCATTCGGGGAGCTGTTTTTT; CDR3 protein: CASSEGAFGELFF
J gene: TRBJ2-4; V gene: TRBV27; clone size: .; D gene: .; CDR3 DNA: TGTGCCAGCAGCCCCCGGGGTTACATTCAGTACTTC; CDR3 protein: CASSPRGYIQYF
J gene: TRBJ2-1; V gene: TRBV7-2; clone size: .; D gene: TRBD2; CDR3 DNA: TGTGCCAGCAGCTTTAGCGGGACGACCTACAATGAGCAGTTCTTC; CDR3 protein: CASSFSGTTYNEQFF
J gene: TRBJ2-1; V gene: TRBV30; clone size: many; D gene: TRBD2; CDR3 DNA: TGTGCCTGGAGTGTGACGGGAGGGCCTTACAATGAGCAGTTCTTC; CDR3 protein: CAWSVTGGPYNEQFF
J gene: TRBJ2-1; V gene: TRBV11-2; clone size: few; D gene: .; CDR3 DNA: TGTGCCAGCAGCTCCGGACTGAACAATGAGCAGTTCTTC; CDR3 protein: CASSSGLNNEQFF
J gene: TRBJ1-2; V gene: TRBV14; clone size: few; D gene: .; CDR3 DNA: TGTGCCAGCACCCCAAGTGGGGCCCCTGGCTACACCTTC; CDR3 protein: CASTPSGAPGYTF
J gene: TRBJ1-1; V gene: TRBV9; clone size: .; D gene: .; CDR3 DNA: TGTGCCAGCAGCCCTATCTCATACACTGAAGCTTTCTTT; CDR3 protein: CASSPISYTEAFF
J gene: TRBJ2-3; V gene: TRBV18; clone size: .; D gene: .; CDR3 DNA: TGTGCCAGCTCACACTTCACAGATACGCAGTATTTT; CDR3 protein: CASSHFTDTQYF
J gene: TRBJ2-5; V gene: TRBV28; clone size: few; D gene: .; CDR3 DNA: TGTGCCAGCAGCTTGCAAGGGACGGAGACCCAGTACTTC; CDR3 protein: CASSLQGTETQYF
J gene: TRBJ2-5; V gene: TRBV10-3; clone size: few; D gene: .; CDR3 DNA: TGTGCCATCAATCCGGACGGGCGTGGAGAGACCCAGTACTTC; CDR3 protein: CAINPDGRGETQYF
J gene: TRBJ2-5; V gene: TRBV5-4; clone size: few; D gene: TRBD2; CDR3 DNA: TGTGCCAGCAGCCCGGGAGGTCGCCCCACAGAGACCCAGTACTTC; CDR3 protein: CASSPGGRPTETQYF
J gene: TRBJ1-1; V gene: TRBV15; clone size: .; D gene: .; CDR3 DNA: TGTGCCACCAGGCGCCAGTCCCCGAACACTGAAGCTTTCTTT; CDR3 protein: CATRRQSPNTEAFF
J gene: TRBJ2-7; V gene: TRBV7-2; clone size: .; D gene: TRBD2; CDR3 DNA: TGTGCCAGCAGCTCCCCGCGGGAGCTCGATTTC; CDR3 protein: CASSSPRELDF
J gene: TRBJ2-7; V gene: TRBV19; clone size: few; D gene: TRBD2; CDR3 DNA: TGTGCCAGTAGTTGGCTAGCGGGAGTCCCGGGAACTACCGAGCAGTACTTC; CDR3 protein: CASSWLAGVPGTTEQYF